This is a list of T cell receptor beta chains from one sample in a study of T cells expressing NK-cell markers. Following a re-call of the 5' RACE reads, TCRdb has one entry per CDR3 protein and lacks DNA. This sample's table has hundreds of thousands of distinct CDR3 sequences. What was sequenced was blood T cells: a sorted CD56 or NKG2C T cell subset, CD4+ or CD8+ T cells, or bulk PBMC T cells (not recorded which). The receptors were sampled from a woman between 18 and 75 years old in good health. The CDR3 runs from the conserved cysteine through the conserved F or W.

CDR3 protein	V gene	J gene	CDR3 length
CASSLNWGTDTQYF	TRBV5-1	TRBJ2-3	14
CASSEGTGPNSPLHF	TRBV7-9	TRBJ1-6	15
CASSLRTSKDEQFF	TRBV13	TRBJ2-1	14
CASLMAGALNYGYTF	TRBV12-3/TRBV12-4	TRBJ1-2	15
CSAHDRPTHTYGYTF	TRBV20-1	TRBJ1-2	15
CASTLTVRDYNEQFF	TRBV6-1	TRBJ2-1	15
CASSTGQGTGSPLHF	TRBV5-1	TRBJ1-6	15
CSASPWTSGRGYNEQFF	TRBV20-1	TRBJ2-1	17
CASSLRQGMQSGTEAFF	TRBV7-9	TRBJ1-1	17
CASSLVGPSTDTQYF	TRBV5-1	TRBJ2-3	15
CASSPARSTDTQYF	TRBV18	TRBJ2-3	14
CASRQTLGTGGAGTDTQYF	TRBV28	TRBJ2-3	19
CSVRRERSTYEQYF	TRBV29-1	TRBJ2-7	14
CSARWRLVPLEQYF	TRBV20-1	TRBJ2-7	14
CASSDGLAGRLPYEQYF	TRBV5-5	TRBJ2-7	17
CASSRQGIAGELFF	TRBV7-3	TRBJ2-2	14
CASSPSGQGMGNEQFF	TRBV28	TRBJ2-1	16
CSARDRISGSVDTGELFF	TRBV20-1	TRBJ2-2	18
CSARVETGWGYQPQHF	TRBV20-1	TRBJ1-5	16
CATSRDRSYSETQYF	TRBV15	TRBJ2-5	15
CASSEDRIKETQYF	TRBV25-1	TRBJ2-5	14
CSVRTDREKLFF	TRBV29-1	TRBJ1-4	12
CASSSTPWGGRAESEQYF	TRBV7-3	TRBJ2-7	18
CASSLSISYEQYF	TRBV7-9	TRBJ2-7	13
CASSLASGASGQNIQYF	TRBV7-2	TRBJ2-4	17
CASSDRDTYTEAFF	TRBV12-3/TRBV12-4	TRBJ1-1	14
CASSLQLVDTQYF	TRBV7-2	TRBJ2-3	13
CSVDGTVDTEAFF	TRBV29-1	TRBJ1-1	13
CAISETKGDSPLHF	TRBV10-3	TRBJ1-6	14
CASSQGTGVSSYEQYF	TRBV4-3	TRBJ2-7	16
CAWSQGAGGAKNIQYF	TRBV30	TRBJ2-4	16